This is a list of T cell receptor beta chains from one sample in a study of spatial heterogeneity in lung cancer. From the 5' RACE reads, TCRdb called clonotypes with MiXCR, one entry per CDR3 protein. The data contain 90,000 to 95,000 distinct CDR3 sequences, 10% to 15% of them singletons. The source material was PBMCs, sampled at surgery. These receptors all come from a male donor with early-stage non-small cell lung cancer. Both conserved end residues are part of each CDR3. D genes are given only for firm matches. The size entry is marked missing in some rows and otherwise reads once, few, many or a size class.

size,D,V,J,DNA,CDR3
many,.,TRBV2,TRBJ2-1,TGTGCCAGCAGTGAAGGAGGGTTAGGGGAGCAGTTCTTC,CASSEGGLGEQFF
.,TRBD1,TRBV12-3/TRBV12-4,TRBJ1-1,TGTGCCAGCAGTCCGCAGGGGGTTTGGACTGAAGCTTTCTTT,CASSPQGVWTEAFF
few,TRBD1,TRBV7-2,TRBJ2-7,TGTGCCAGCAGCGTACGACAGGGTAGCCCCTACGAGCAGTACTTC,CASSVRQGSPYEQYF
.,TRBD2,TRBV4-1,TRBJ2-3,TGCGCCAGCAGCCAAATCCGGGACTACCCCACAGATACGCAGTATTTT,CASSQIRDYPTDTQYF
few,TRBD2,TRBV7-8,TRBJ2-3,TGTGCCAGCAGCTCCTCCGGGACTAGCGGAATAGATACGCAGTATTTT,CASSSSGTSGIDTQYF
few,.,TRBV12-3/TRBV12-4,TRBJ2-7,TGTGCCAGCAGTACCCCTGGGATGGGCGGCCTGAAGCAGTACTTC,CASSTPGMGGLKQYF
few,.,TRBV10-1,TRBJ2-5,TGCGCCAGCAGTGATAAGCAGTCCCCTACGGAGACCCAGTACTTC,CASSDKQSPTETQYF
.,.,TRBV28,TRBJ1-3,TGTGCCAGCAGTTTGGTCGGCCGCAGGGGACGAAACACCATATATTTT,CASSLVGRRGRNTIYF
few,TRBD2,TRBV20-1,TRBJ2-7,TGCAGTGCTACACAGCGGGGAGGCCCCTACGAGCAGTACTTC,CSATQRGGPYEQYF
.,.,TRBV6-6,TRBJ1-5,TGTGCCAGCAGTTACGGGGCGACGGGAAGCAATCAGCCCCAGCATTTT,CASSYGATGSNQPQHF
.,.,TRBV12-3/TRBV12-4,TRBJ1-3,TGTGCCAGCAGTGGCCGCAGGGCCACCGAAAACACCATATATTTT,CASSGRRATENTIYF
once,.,TRBV19,TRBJ2-7,TGTGCCAGTAGTATCAAGGGACTGAGGGAGCAGTACTTC,CASSIKGLREQYF
.,.,TRBV6-5,TRBJ1-6,TGTGCCAGCAGATTCGGACGGAATAATTCACCCCTCCACTTT,CASRFGRNNSPLHF
few,.,TRBV15,TRBJ2-7,TGTGCCACCAGCAGTGGACAGGACAACCGGGGGGAGCAGTACTTC,CATSSGQDNRGEQYF
.,.,TRBV7-2,TRBJ1-3,TGTGCCAGCAGCTTAGGGAGAAACACCATATATTTT,CASSLGRNTIYF
.,.,TRBV12-3/TRBV12-4,TRBJ1-4,TGTGCCAGCACCCAAGAGGGGCGTAATGAAAAACTGTTTTTT,CASTQEGRNEKLFF
.,TRBD1,TRBV11-2,TRBJ2-3,TGTGCCAGCAGCTTAGATCTTAGGGGGCAAGATACGCAGTATTTT,CASSLDLRGQDTQYF
many,.,TRBV7-9,TRBJ2-7,TGTGCCAGCAGTAACCTCCGGGCCTCAATTTACGAGCAGTACTTC,CASSNLRASIYEQYF
few,TRBD2,TRBV7-3,TRBJ2-1,TGTGCCAGCAGCCCGCGGGGGACCCACATCAATGAGCAGTTCTTC,CASSPRGTHINEQFF
.,.,TRBV28,TRBJ2-7,TGTGCCAGCACTCCGGCGAGCTACGAGCAGTACTTC,CASTPASYEQYF
few,.,TRBV6-6,TRBJ2-1,TGTGCCAGCAGTTACAGGGATGAGCAGTTCTTC,CASSYRDEQFF
.,.,TRBV7-2,TRBJ2-3,TGTGCCAGCAGCCCGGTAGGGGGGAGGGCCCTCTCAGATACGCAGTATTTT,CASSPVGGRALSDTQYF
.,.,TRBV7-2,TRBJ2-2,TGTGCCAGCAGCTTAAACGCCGGGGCAAACACCGGGGAGCTGTTTTTT,CASSLNAGANTGELFF
many,.,TRBV7-2,TRBJ2-1,TGTGCCAGCAGCTCAGGGGTAGTGGATTGGTTCTTC,CASSSGVVDWFF
many,TRBD1,TRBV12-3/TRBV12-4,TRBJ2-1,TGTGCCAGCAGTTTAGGGACAGGAAGCTACAATGAGCAGTTCTTC,CASSLGTGSYNEQFF
many,.,TRBV7-2,TRBJ2-5,TGTGCCAGCAGCTTAGATGCGTCTTCGGGCCGTGTCGGGAGTCAAGAGACCCAGTACTTC,CASSLDASSGRVGSQETQYF
many,.,TRBV9,TRBJ2-3,TGTGCCAGCAGCGTCGACCCGGGAGGCACAGATACGCAGTATTTT,CASSVDPGGTDTQYF
few,.,TRBV7-2,TRBJ2-7,TGTGCCAGCAGCTTAGATGGGAATTCCTACGAGCAGTACTTC,CASSLDGNSYEQYF
.,.,TRBV12-3/TRBV12-4,TRBJ2-7,TGTGCCAGCAGTTCCCACCAACAGGGCGGCGAGCAGTACTTC,CASSSHQQGGEQYF
few,.,TRBV5-1,TRBJ2-1,TGCGCCAGCAGCTTGGAGGTAGGGTCCTACAATGAGCAGTTCTTC,CASSLEVGSYNEQFF
.,.,TRBV7-2,TRBJ2-7,TGTGCCAGCAGCTCAGTGGGCGGGATTCCCACCTACGAGCAGTACTTC,CASSSVGGIPTYEQYF
few,TRBD2,TRBV5-1,TRBJ2-1,TGCGCCAGCAGCTTGCGGGGGGGCAATGAGCAGTTCTTC,CASSLRGGNEQFF
.,.,TRBV12-3/TRBV12-4,TRBJ2-7,TGTGCCAGCAGTTACCAGGGGGGCCAATCCTACGAGCAGTACTTC,CASSYQGGQSYEQYF
many,TRBD2,TRBV6-5,TRBJ2-3,TGTGCCAGCAGTCGGAGACTAGCGGGAGGGCCAGATACGCAGTATTTT,CASSRRLAGGPDTQYF
few,.,TRBV7-7,TRBJ2-5,TGTGCTAGCAGCTTAGCACTCACCCGTCAAGAGACCCAGTACTTC,CASSLALTRQETQYF
.,TRBD1,TRBV4-1,TRBJ1-2,TGCGCCAGCAGCCAAGAGGGACAGGGGTTTGGCTACACCTTC,CASSQEGQGFGYTF
few,.,TRBV21-1,TRBJ2-7,TGTGCCAGCAGCAAATGGACAGTTTATTTTTACGAGCAGTACTTC,CASSKWTVYFYEQYF
few,.,TRBV27,TRBJ2-3,TGTGCCAGCAGTTTATCGGTGCAGGGGGGGGATACGCAGTATTTT,CASSLSVQGGDTQYF
many,TRBD1,TRBV28,TRBJ2-6,TGTGCCAGCAGCTCGGGACAGGGGGCAGGTGGGGCCAACGTCCTGACTTTC,CASSSGQGAGGANVLTF
.,.,TRBV10-3,TRBJ2-5,TGTGCCATCAGTGACGGACCGGGGCAAGAGACCCAGTACTTC,CAISDGPGQETQYF
.,.,TRBV30,TRBJ1-5,TGTGCCTGGAGTGTACCCCGGACGGGGGAGAATCAGCCCCAGCATTTT,CAWSVPRTGENQPQHF
few,.,TRBV27,TRBJ2-1,TGTGCCAGCAGTCCCCCCGGGGCGGTTCGGAGGGCCTACAATGAGCAGTTCTTC,CASSPPGAVRRAYNEQFF
.,TRBD1,TRBV4-1,TRBJ1-2,TGCGCCAGCAGCCAAGATAAACAGGGGGCGCGATATGGCTACACCTTC,CASSQDKQGARYGYTF
few,TRBD1,TRBV18,TRBJ1-5,TGTGCCAGCTCCGGGACAGGGGGAACGGGCAATCAGCCCCAGCATTTT,CASSGTGGTGNQPQHF
.,TRBD1,TRBV20-1,TRBJ2-3,TGCAGTGCTAGGGCAGGGGGCGTAGATACGCAGTATTTT,CSARAGGVDTQYF